These T cell receptor beta chains were read from a single sample in a study of blood T cell repertoires in COVID-19. Profiled with immunoSEQ multiplex PCR; TCRdb holds only in-frame clones, not every one. The sample consists of hundreds of thousands of clones, roughly 80% of them appearing once. The sample comprised peripheral blood. The receptors here all came from a woman older than 75 with acute or convalescent COVID-19. CDR3s include the opening cysteine and the closing phenylalanine or tryptophan. Fields, in order: clone size, CDR3 length, V gene, D gene, J gene, CDR3 protein, CDR3 DNA. The D gene is left open where the match is weak. Clone size is shown for a subset of rows, as once, few, many or a class of expanded clone.

NA,14,TRBV18,TRBD1,TRBJ1-4,CASSRTGIPEELFF,TGTGCCAGCTCGCGGACAGGGATCCCGGAGGAACTGTTTTTT
NA,15,TRBV30,NA,TRBJ1-2,CAWSSQVLTNYGYTF,TGTGCCTGGAGTTCACAGGTCCTGACTAACTATGGCTACACCTTC
NA,16,TRBV3-1/TRBV3-2,TRBD1,TRBJ2-2,CASSRGDRGRTGELFF,TGTGCCAGCAGCCGAGGGGACAGGGGGAGGACCGGGGAGCTGTTTTTT
NA,14,TRBV7-9,NA,TRBJ2-1,CASAEGSSYNEQFF,TGTGCCAGCGCTGAAGGGAGCTCCTACAATGAGCAGTTCTTC
NA,14,TRBV6-4,NA,TRBJ1-1,CASSEWATNTEAFF,TGTGCCAGCAGTGAATGGGCTACAAACACTGAAGCTTTCTTT
NA,15,TRBV28,NA,TRBJ2-1,CASSKPGIPNNEQFF,TGTGCCAGCAGTAAACCCGGGATCCCAAACAATGAGCAGTTCTTC
NA,14,TRBV5-4,NA,TRBJ2-2,CASSPDLGPGELFF,TGTGCCAGCAGCCCCGACCTGGGGCCCGGGGAGCTGTTTTTT
NA,14,TRBV24-1,TRBD1,TRBJ1-5,CAISTGDNNQPQHF,TGTGCCATTTCGACAGGGGATAACAATCAGCCCCAGCATTTT
NA,16,TRBV9,TRBD2,TRBJ2-7,CASSVEPGLASYEQYF,TGTGCCAGCAGCGTAGAGCCGGGACTAGCTTCCTACGAGCAGTACTTC
once,15,TRBV5-1,NA,TRBJ2-7,CASSLEGVISYEQYF,TGCGCCAGCAGCTTGGAAGGGGTCATCTCCTACGAGCAGTACTTC
NA,15,TRBV3-1/TRBV3-2,TRBD1,TRBJ1-6,CASSQDVRGSSPLHF,TGTGCCAGCAGCCAAGACGTCAGGGGGAGTTCACCCCTCCACTTT
NA,15,TRBV10-3,TRBD1,TRBJ1-2,CAISERAGGNYGYTF,TGTGCCATCAGTGAGAGAGCAGGGGGAAACTATGGCTACACCTTC
NA,18,TRBV2,TRBD1,TRBJ1-2,CASTNRVPGQGAGYGYTF,TGTGCCAGCACGAATCGCGTCCCGGGACAGGGGGCGGGCTATGGCTACACCTTC
NA,14,TRBV30,TRBD1,TRBJ1-2,CALKGDRGDYGYTF,TGTGCCTTAAAAGGGGACAGGGGAGACTATGGCTACACCTTC
NA,13,TRBV6-2/TRBV6-3,NA,TRBJ1-5,CASSYPPNQPQHF,TGTGCCAGCAGTTACCCCCCAAATCAGCCCCAGCATTTT
NA,13,TRBV12-3/TRBV12-4,TRBD1,TRBJ1-4,CASSFQGARKLFF,TGTGCCAGCAGTTTTCAGGGGGCCAGAAAACTGTTTTTT
NA,15,TRBV11-2,TRBD1,TRBJ1-5,CASSLGGQPNQPQHF,TGTGCCAGCAGCTTAGGGGGACAGCCTAATCAGCCCCAGCATTTT
NA,15,TRBV2,TRBD1,TRBJ1-5,CASSSGQGKGQPQHF,TGTGCCAGCAGTTCGGGACAGGGCAAAGGTCAGCCCCAGCATTTT
NA,16,TRBV28,NA,TRBJ2-2,CASSLFPGLNTGELFF,TGTGCCAGCAGTTTATTCCCGGGACTGAACACCGGGGAGCTGTTTTTT
NA,14,TRBV28,TRBD1,TRBJ2-7,CASTQDRGPYEQYF,TGTGCCAGCACCCAAGACAGGGGGCCCTACGAGCAGTACTTC
NA,14,TRBV6-6,NA,TRBJ1-2,CASSSPDRNYGYTF,TGTGCCAGCAGTTCCCCCGACAGGAACTATGGCTACACCTTC